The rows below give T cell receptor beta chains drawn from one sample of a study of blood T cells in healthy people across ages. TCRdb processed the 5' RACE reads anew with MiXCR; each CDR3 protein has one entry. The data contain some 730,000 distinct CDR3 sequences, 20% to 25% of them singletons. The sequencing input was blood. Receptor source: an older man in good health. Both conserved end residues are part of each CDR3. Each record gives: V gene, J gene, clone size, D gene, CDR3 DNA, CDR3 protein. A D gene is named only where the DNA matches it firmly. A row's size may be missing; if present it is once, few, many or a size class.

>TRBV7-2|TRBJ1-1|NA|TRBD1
TGTGCCAGCCGGGGCAAAGGGGGCCGATTTACGGAAGCTTTCTTT
CASRGKGGRFTEAFF
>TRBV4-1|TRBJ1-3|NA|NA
TGCGCCAGCAGCCAAGATCGAGGTAGCTCTGGAAACACCATATATTTT
CASSQDRGSSGNTIYF
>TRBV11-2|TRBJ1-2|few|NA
TGTGCCAGCAGCTTAGACAACAATGGCTACACCTTC
CASSLDNNGYTF
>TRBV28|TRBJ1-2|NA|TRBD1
TGTGCCAGCAGTGGACAGGTCCAATGGGGCTACACCTTC
CASSGQVQWGYTF
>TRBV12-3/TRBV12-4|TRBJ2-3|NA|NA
TGTGCCAGCAGTTTAACCAGCCTCAACACAGATGCGCAGTATTTT
CASSLTSLNTDAQYF
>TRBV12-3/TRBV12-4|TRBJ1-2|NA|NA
TGTGCCAGCAGTTTAAGCCCCGGGGCCTATGGCTACACCTTC
CASSLSPGAYGYTF
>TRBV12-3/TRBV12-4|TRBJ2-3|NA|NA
TGTGCCAGCAGTTTAAGGCTAGCAACAGATACGCAGTATTTT
CASSLRLATDTQYF
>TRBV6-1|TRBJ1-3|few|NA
TGTGCCAGCAGTGAAGGGGCAGGGTTTGACACCATATATTTT
CASSEGAGFDTIYF
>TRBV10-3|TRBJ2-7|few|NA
TGTGCCATCACCAGGGACGCCTTTGACGAGCAAGTCTTC
CAITRDAFDEQVF
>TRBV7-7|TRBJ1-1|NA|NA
TGTGCCAGCAGCCGAGAGCGGTCCACTGAAGCTTTCTTT
CASSRERSTEAFF
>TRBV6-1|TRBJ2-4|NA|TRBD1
TGTGCCAGCAGTGGGGACAGGCCCAAAAACATTCAGTACTTC
CASSGDRPKNIQYF
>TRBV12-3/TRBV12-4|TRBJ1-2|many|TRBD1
TGTGCCAGCAGTACTGGACAGGCTTTGGGGGGCTACACCTTC
CASSTGQALGGYTF
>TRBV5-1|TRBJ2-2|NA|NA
TGCGCCAGCAGCTTTCAGGGGAACACCGGGGAGCTGTTTTTT
CASSFQGNTGELFF
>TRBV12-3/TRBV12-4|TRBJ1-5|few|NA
TGTGCCAGCAGTCCCCTAAGACAGGTTCGACAGCCCCAGCATTTT
CASSPLRQVRQPQHF
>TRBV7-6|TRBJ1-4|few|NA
TGTGCCAGCAGCCAATCGCGATTTGGGCACAGGCGCGACCCTAATGAAAAACTGTTTTTT
CASSQSRFGHRRDPNEKLFF
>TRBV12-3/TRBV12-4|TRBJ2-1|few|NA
TGTGCCAGCAGTTTAACGGTCCGGGGTGAGCAGTTCTTC
CASSLTVRGEQFF
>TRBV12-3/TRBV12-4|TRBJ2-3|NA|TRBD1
TGTGCCAGCATTCGAGGGACAGCATCTAGCACAGATACGCAGTATTTT
CASIRGTASSTDTQYF
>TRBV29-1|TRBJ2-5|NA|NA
TGCAGCGTTGAGGGTGGGGAGACCCAGTACTTC
CSVEGGETQYF